The rows below give T cell receptor beta chains drawn from one sample of a study of OX40 agonist ivuxolimab in advanced cancers. Profiled with immunoSEQ multiplex PCR; TCRdb holds only in-frame clones, not every one. The sample comprises under 80,000 clones, 92% of which are singletons, and 8.5% to 10% rests with the top ten. The sequencing here drew on CD4+ or CD8+ T cells sorted from blood, taken in a trial of the OX40 agonist ivuxolimab. The source of these receptors is an adult with an advanced solid tumor such as melanoma, head and neck, liver or kidney cancer. Both conserved end residues are part of each CDR3. The D gene is left open where the match is weak. For some rows the clone size is stated as once, few or many, or as a class when expanded; others skip it.

CDR3aa: CASYPHQGETNTEAFF
CDR3nt: TGTGCCAGCTATCCGCATCAGGGGGAGACGAACACTGAAGCTTTCTTT
v_gene: TRBV7-9
d_gene: TRBD1
len: 16
j_gene: TRBJ1-1
abundance: .

CDR3aa: CASSMAGWETQYF
CDR3nt: TGTGCCAGTAGTATGGCGGGTTGGGAGACCCAGTACTTC
v_gene: TRBV19
d_gene: .
len: 13
j_gene: TRBJ2-5
abundance: .

CDR3aa: CASSRDSYGYTF
CDR3nt: TGTGCCAGCAGCCGGGACAGCTATGGCTACACCTTC
v_gene: TRBV6-5
d_gene: TRBD1
len: 12
j_gene: TRBJ1-2
abundance: few

CDR3aa: CASGAGDQPQHF
CDR3nt: TGTGCCAGTGGGGCAGGGGACCAGCCCCAGCATTTT
v_gene: TRBV19
d_gene: .
len: 12
j_gene: TRBJ1-5
abundance: once

CDR3aa: CASSFYGVTDTQYF
CDR3nt: TGTGCCAGCAGTTTTTACGGGGTCACAGATACGCAGTATTTT
v_gene: TRBV27
d_gene: .
len: 14
j_gene: TRBJ2-3
abundance: .

CDR3aa: CASSLLTESETQYF
CDR3nt: TGTGCCAGCAGTTTACTGACAGAGTCAGAGACCCAGTACTTC
v_gene: TRBV28
d_gene: .
len: 14
j_gene: TRBJ2-5
abundance: once

CDR3aa: CASSQVSALEQYF
CDR3nt: TGCGCCAGCAGCCAAGTATCAGCCCTAGAGCAGTACTTC
v_gene: TRBV4-1
d_gene: .
len: 13
j_gene: TRBJ2-7
abundance: .

CDR3aa: CASSLRGFDEQFF
CDR3nt: TGTGCCAGCAGCTTGCGGGGGTTTGATGAGCAGTTCTTC
v_gene: TRBV5-6
d_gene: .
len: 13
j_gene: TRBJ2-1
abundance: .

CDR3aa: CASSSVADTQYF
CDR3nt: TGTGCCAGCAGCTCCGTGGCAGATACGCAGTATTTT
v_gene: TRBV13
d_gene: .
len: 12
j_gene: TRBJ2-3
abundance: .

CDR3aa: CASSGLYRDSEQETQYF
CDR3nt: TGTGCCAGCAGCGGGTTATACCGGGACAGCGAGCAAGAGACCCAGTACTTC
v_gene: TRBV5-6
d_gene: TRBD1
len: 17
j_gene: TRBJ2-5
abundance: .

CDR3aa: CASSLSGGGTEAFF
CDR3nt: TGTGCCAGCAGTTTATCGGGGGGGGGCACTGAAGCTTTCTTT
v_gene: TRBV27
d_gene: .
len: 14
j_gene: TRBJ1-1
abundance: .

CDR3aa: CASSEINSGANVLTF
CDR3nt: TGTGCCAGCAGTGAGATCAACTCTGGGGCCAACGTCCTGACTTTC
v_gene: TRBV2
d_gene: .
len: 15
j_gene: TRBJ2-6
abundance: .

CDR3aa: CASSRARGTGELFF
CDR3nt: TGTGCCAGTAGTAGGGCGCGAGGTACTGGGGAGCTGTTTTTT
v_gene: TRBV19
d_gene: .
len: 14
j_gene: TRBJ2-2
abundance: .

CDR3aa: CASSLQGAGYNEQFF
CDR3nt: TGTGCCAGTAGTTTACAGGGGGCCGGCTACAATGAGCAGTTCTTC
v_gene: TRBV19
d_gene: TRBD1
len: 15
j_gene: TRBJ2-1
abundance: once

CDR3aa: CASSLGRYNEQFF
CDR3nt: TGTGCCAGCAGCTTAGGTAGATACAATGAGCAGTTCTTC
v_gene: TRBV7-9
d_gene: .
len: 13
j_gene: TRBJ2-1
abundance: .

CDR3aa: CASSEQGADWTYEQYF
CDR3nt: TGTGCCAGCAGTGAACAGGGGGCGGATTGGACCTACGAGCAGTACTTC
v_gene: TRBV2
d_gene: TRBD1
len: 16
j_gene: TRBJ2-7
abundance: .

CDR3aa: CASSIPGGEGLYSNQPQHF
CDR3nt: TGTGCCAGTAGTATTCCAGGGGGCGAAGGACTTTATAGCAATCAGCCCCAGCATTTT
v_gene: TRBV19
d_gene: TRBD1
len: 19
j_gene: TRBJ1-5
abundance: .

CDR3aa: CASSSPFWGRTEAFF
CDR3nt: TGTGCCAGCAGCTCGCCCTTCTGGGGGCGGACTGAAGCTTTCTTT
v_gene: TRBV5-6
d_gene: .
len: 15
j_gene: TRBJ1-1
abundance: .

CDR3aa: CSVEDGRLNYGYTF
CDR3nt: TGCAGCGTTGAAGATGGCCGCCTTAACTATGGCTACACCTTC
v_gene: TRBV29-1
d_gene: .
len: 14
j_gene: TRBJ1-2
abundance: .

CDR3aa: CASSFVGAGEQYF
CDR3nt: TGTGCCAGCAGTTTTGTGGGGGCAGGGGAGCAGTACTTC
v_gene: TRBV27
d_gene: .
len: 13
j_gene: TRBJ2-7
abundance: .

CDR3aa: CASSVDGDWIGEQYF
CDR3nt: TGTGCCAGCAGCGTAGATGGGGATTGGATCGGGGAGCAGTACTTC
v_gene: TRBV9
d_gene: .
len: 15
j_gene: TRBJ2-7
abundance: .

CDR3aa: CSVTDNTYEQYF
CDR3nt: TGCAGCGTCACGGACAATACCTACGAGCAGTACTTC
v_gene: TRBV29-1
d_gene: .
len: 12
j_gene: TRBJ2-7
abundance: .

CDR3aa: CASRAGTPKFF
CDR3nt: TGTGCCAGCAGAGCAGGGACTCCTAAGTTCTTC
v_gene: TRBV6-1
d_gene: .
len: 11
j_gene: TRBJ2-1
abundance: .

CDR3aa: CASNSPKSSYNSPLHF
CDR3nt: TGTGCCAGTAATTCACCTAAGAGCTCCTATAATTCACCCCTCCACTTT
v_gene: TRBV19
d_gene: .
len: 16
j_gene: TRBJ1-6
abundance: .

CDR3aa: CASTLGGYGYTF
CDR3nt: TGTGCCAGTACCCTCGGGGGCTATGGCTACACCTTC
v_gene: TRBV19
d_gene: .
len: 12
j_gene: TRBJ1-2
abundance: .

CDR3aa: CASSQGLDRGKTEAFF
CDR3nt: TGCGCCAGCAGCCAAGGATTAGACAGGGGAAAAACTGAAGCTTTCTTT
v_gene: TRBV4-1
d_gene: TRBD1
len: 16
j_gene: TRBJ1-1
abundance: .

CDR3aa: CASSWVGQLTDTQYF
CDR3nt: TGTGCCAGCAGCTGGGTCGGGCAGCTCACAGATACGCAGTATTTT
v_gene: TRBV5-5
d_gene: .
len: 15
j_gene: TRBJ2-3
abundance: .

CDR3aa: CASSSPRGTGNTIYF
CDR3nt: TGTGCCAGCAGCTCCCCTAGGGGGACTGGAAACACCATATATTTT
v_gene: TRBV7-9
d_gene: .
len: 15
j_gene: TRBJ1-3
abundance: .

CDR3aa: CASSVVAQVGVNTEAFF
CDR3nt: TGTGCCAGCAGCGTAGTCGCCCAGGTCGGGGTGAACACTGAAGCTTTCTTT
v_gene: TRBV9
d_gene: .
len: 17
j_gene: TRBJ1-1
abundance: .

CDR3aa: CASADPTGPGDEQYF
CDR3nt: TGTGCCAGCGCCGACCCCACCGGGCCCGGGGACGAGCAGTACTTC
v_gene: TRBV6-9
d_gene: .
len: 15
j_gene: TRBJ2-7
abundance: .

CDR3aa: CASSDSRTGGQPQHF
CDR3nt: TGTGCCAGCAGTGATAGCCGGACAGGGGGTCAGCCCCAGCATTTT
v_gene: TRBV6-1
d_gene: TRBD1
len: 15
j_gene: TRBJ1-5
abundance: few

CDR3aa: CASSYSEGDGYGYTF
CDR3nt: TGTGCCAGCAGTTACTCGGAAGGGGACGGCTATGGCTACACCTTC
v_gene: TRBV6-5
d_gene: .
len: 15
j_gene: TRBJ1-2
abundance: once

CDR3aa: CASSLLTGMNTEAFF
CDR3nt: TGTGCCAGCAGCTTACTGACAGGGATGAACACTGAAGCTTTCTTT
v_gene: TRBV13
d_gene: TRBD1
len: 15
j_gene: TRBJ1-1
abundance: .

CDR3aa: CASSPSESDTQYF
CDR3nt: TGTGCCAGTAGCCCGTCGGAGTCAGATACGCAGTATTTT
v_gene: TRBV19
d_gene: .
len: 13
j_gene: TRBJ2-3
abundance: .

CDR3aa: CASSVDGGGEKLFF
CDR3nt: TGTGCCAGCAGCGTAGATGGGGGCGGTGAAAAACTGTTTTTT
v_gene: TRBV9
d_gene: .
len: 14
j_gene: TRBJ1-4
abundance: .

CDR3aa: CASSQVFYAGAFF
CDR3nt: TGCGCCAGCAGCCAAGTTTTTTATGCGGGAGCTTTCTTT
v_gene: TRBV4-1
d_gene: .
len: 13
j_gene: TRBJ1-1
abundance: .

CDR3aa: CASSVDGTYYNSPLHF
CDR3nt: TGTGCCAGCAGCGTAGACGGGACGTACTATAATTCACCCCTCCACTTT
v_gene: TRBV9
d_gene: .
len: 16
j_gene: TRBJ1-6
abundance: few

CDR3aa: CASSYSSGGSYEQYF
CDR3nt: TGTGCCAGCAGTTACTCCAGCGGGGGATCCTACGAGCAGTACTTC
v_gene: TRBV6-6
d_gene: TRBD2
len: 15
j_gene: TRBJ2-7
abundance: .

CDR3aa: CASSMGQGAVYEQYF
CDR3nt: TGTGCCAGCAGCATGGGACAGGGGGCCGTGTACGAGCAGTACTTC
v_gene: TRBV9
d_gene: TRBD1
len: 15
j_gene: TRBJ2-7
abundance: .

CDR3aa: CASSLYRGLGNTIYF
CDR3nt: TGTGCCAGCAGCTTGTACAGGGGGCTTGGAAACACCATATATTTT
v_gene: TRBV5-6
d_gene: TRBD1
len: 15
j_gene: TRBJ1-3
abundance: .

CDR3aa: CASSQQTGFYEQYF
CDR3nt: TGCGCCAGCAGCCAACAGACAGGGTTCTACGAGCAGTACTTC
v_gene: TRBV4-1
d_gene: TRBD1
len: 14
j_gene: TRBJ2-7
abundance: .

CDR3aa: CASSQDRAGSVNTEAFF
CDR3nt: TGCGCCAGCAGCCAAGATCGGGCAGGGAGCGTGAACACTGAAGCTTTCTTT
v_gene: TRBV4-1
d_gene: .
len: 17
j_gene: TRBJ1-1
abundance: .

CDR3aa: CASSLGGSGGYTF
CDR3nt: TGTGCCAGCAGCTTAGGAGGGTCCGGTGGCTACACCTTC
v_gene: TRBV11-2
d_gene: .
len: 13
j_gene: TRBJ1-2
abundance: .

CDR3aa: CASSTATSVRTDTQYF
CDR3nt: TGTGCCAGTAGTACCGCCACTAGCGTACGCACAGATACGCAGTATTTT
v_gene: TRBV19
d_gene: TRBD2
len: 16
j_gene: TRBJ2-3
abundance: .

CDR3aa: CASSLGVGQRTEAFF
CDR3nt: TGTGCCAGCAGCTTAGGCGTGGGGCAAAGAACTGAAGCTTTCTTT
v_gene: TRBV11-2
d_gene: .
len: 15
j_gene: TRBJ1-1
abundance: .

CDR3aa: CASSYLAPTYEQYF
CDR3nt: TGTGCCAGCAGTTACTTGGCGCCGACCTACGAGCAGTACTTC
v_gene: TRBV6-5
d_gene: .
len: 14
j_gene: TRBJ2-7
abundance: .

CDR3aa: CASSTTWGYEQYF
CDR3nt: TGTGCCAGCAGCACCACCTGGGGGTACGAGCAGTACTTC
v_gene: TRBV7-2
d_gene: .
len: 13
j_gene: TRBJ2-7
abundance: once

CDR3aa: CASSPPPLHGGFSYEQYF
CDR3nt: TGTGCCAGCAGCCCTCCCCCCTTACACGGGGGGTTTTCCTACGAGCAGTACTTC
v_gene: TRBV27
d_gene: TRBD2
len: 18
j_gene: TRBJ2-7
abundance: .

CDR3aa: CASSETDRVYEQYF
CDR3nt: TGTGCCAGCAGTGAGACCGACAGGGTCTACGAGCAGTACTTC
v_gene: TRBV6-1
d_gene: TRBD1
len: 14
j_gene: TRBJ2-7
abundance: medium-sized

CDR3aa: CASSLVEGDYEQYF
CDR3nt: TGTGCCAGCAGCTTAGTTGAGGGGGACTACGAGCAGTACTTC
v_gene: TRBV7-2
d_gene: .
len: 14
j_gene: TRBJ2-7
abundance: once

CDR3aa: CASSPSGVNEQFF
CDR3nt: TGTGCCAGCAGCCCATCGGGGGTCAATGAGCAGTTCTTC
v_gene: TRBV9
d_gene: .
len: 13
j_gene: TRBJ2-1
abundance: .

CDR3aa: CASSYVGVNYEQYF
CDR3nt: TGTGCCAGCAGTTACGTCGGGGTGAACTACGAGCAGTACTTC
v_gene: TRBV6-6
d_gene: .
len: 14
j_gene: TRBJ2-7
abundance: .

CDR3aa: CASSQGRNTEAFF
CDR3nt: TGTGCCAGCAGCCAAGGGCGGAACACTGAAGCTTTCTTT
v_gene: TRBV14
d_gene: .
len: 13
j_gene: TRBJ1-1
abundance: .

CDR3aa: CASSLDGGGPYNEQFF
CDR3nt: TGTGCCAGCAGCTTAGACGGCGGGGGGCCCTACAATGAGCAGTTCTTC
v_gene: TRBV7-2
d_gene: TRBD2
len: 16
j_gene: TRBJ2-1
abundance: once

CDR3aa: CASSLWTSGRETQYF
CDR3nt: TGTGCCAGCAGCCTGTGGACTAGCGGGAGAGAGACCCAGTACTTC
v_gene: TRBV7-6
d_gene: TRBD2
len: 15
j_gene: TRBJ2-5
abundance: .

CDR3aa: CASSFSLLTGELFF
CDR3nt: TGTGCCAGCAGCTTTAGCCTACTAACCGGGGAGCTGTTTTTT
v_gene: TRBV9
d_gene: .
len: 14
j_gene: TRBJ2-2
abundance: .

CDR3aa: CASSLEGRGGPNEQFF
CDR3nt: TGTGCCAGCAGCTTGGAGGGGCGGGGGGGCCCGAATGAGCAGTTCTTC
v_gene: TRBV5-4
d_gene: TRBD2
len: 16
j_gene: TRBJ2-1
abundance: .

CDR3aa: CASSKERTGVINEQYF
CDR3nt: TGTGCCAGCAGCAAAGAGCGGACAGGCGTAATAAACGAGCAGTACTTC
v_gene: TRBV21-1
d_gene: .
len: 16
j_gene: TRBJ2-7
abundance: .

CDR3aa: CASSLTRGATEAFF
CDR3nt: TGTGCCAGCAGCTTGACGAGGGGAGCCACTGAAGCTTTCTTT
v_gene: TRBV5-5
d_gene: .
len: 14
j_gene: TRBJ1-1
abundance: .

CDR3aa: CASSPLSSYEQYF
CDR3nt: TGTGCCAGCAGCCCCTTGAGCTCCTACGAGCAGTACTTC
v_gene: TRBV7-6
d_gene: .
len: 13
j_gene: TRBJ2-7
abundance: .